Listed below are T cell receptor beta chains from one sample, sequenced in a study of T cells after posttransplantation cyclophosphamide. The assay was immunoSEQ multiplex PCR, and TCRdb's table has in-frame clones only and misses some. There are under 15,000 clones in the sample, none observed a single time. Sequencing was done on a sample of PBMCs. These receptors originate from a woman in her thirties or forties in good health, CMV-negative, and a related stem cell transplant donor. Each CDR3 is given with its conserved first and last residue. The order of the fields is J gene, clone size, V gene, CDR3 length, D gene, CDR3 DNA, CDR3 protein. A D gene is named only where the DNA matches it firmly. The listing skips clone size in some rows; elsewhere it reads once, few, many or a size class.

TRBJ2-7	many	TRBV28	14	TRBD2	TGTGCCAGCAGTCCCACTAGCGGAGACTACGAGCAGTACTTC	CASSPTSGDYEQYF
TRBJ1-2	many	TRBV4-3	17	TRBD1	TGCGCCAGCAGCCCACAAGTGGGGGGACAGGCTAACTATGGCTACACCTTC	CASSPQVGGQANYGYTF
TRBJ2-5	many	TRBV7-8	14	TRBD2	TGTGCCAGCAGCTTAGTTTTGGGGGGGGAGACCCAGTACTTC	CASSLVLGGETQYF
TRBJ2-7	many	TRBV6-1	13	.	TGTGCCAGCAGAGAGACAGAATCCTACGAGCAGTACTTC	CASRETESYEQYF
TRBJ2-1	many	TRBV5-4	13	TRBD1	TGTGCCAGCAGCTTGGACAGGGGCTATGAGCAGTTCTTC	CASSLDRGYEQFF
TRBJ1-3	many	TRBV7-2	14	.	TGTGCCAGCAGCCCGACACTCTCTGGAAACACCATATATTTT	CASSPTLSGNTIYF
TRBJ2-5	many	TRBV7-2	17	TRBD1	TGTGCCAGCAGCTTAGGACGGGGACAGGGGGTAAGGGAGACCCAGTACTTC	CASSLGRGQGVRETQYF
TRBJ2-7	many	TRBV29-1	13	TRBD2	TGCAGCGTCCTCCTAGCGGGATTGACCGAGCAGTACTTC	CSVLLAGLTEQYF
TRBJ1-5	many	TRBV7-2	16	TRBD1	TGTGCCAGCAGCTACGGCGGGACAGCGATTAATCAGCCCCAGCATTTT	CASSYGGTAINQPQHF
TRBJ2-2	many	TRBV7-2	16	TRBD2	TGTGCCAGCAGCCTCCATACCCGGAGCGGGAGAAGGGAGCTGTTTTTT	CASSLHTRSGRRELFF
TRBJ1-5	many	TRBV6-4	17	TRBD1	TGTGCCAGCAGTGATCGATCCGGGACAGGGCGCAATCAGCCCCAGCATTTT	CASSDRSGTGRNQPQHF
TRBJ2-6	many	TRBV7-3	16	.	TGTGCCAGCAGCCCCCTAAAAAGCTCTGGGGCCAACGTCCTGACTTTC	CASSPLKSSGANVLTF
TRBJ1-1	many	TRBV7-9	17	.	TGTGCCAGCAGCCCAGTATTGGGGGGTACCGGGGCAACTGAAGCTTTCTTT	CASSPVLGGTGATEAFF
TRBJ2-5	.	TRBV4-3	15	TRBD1	TGCGCCAGCAGCCCGTCCCCGGGACAGGGCTATACCCAGTACTTC	CASSPSPGQGYTQYF
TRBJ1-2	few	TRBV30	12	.	TGTGCCTGGAGTTCGACAGTCGGCGGCTACACCTTC	CAWSSTVGGYTF
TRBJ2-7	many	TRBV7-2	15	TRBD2	TGTGCCAGCAGACCACGATTAGCGGGGCACTACGAGCAGTACTTC	CASRPRLAGHYEQYF
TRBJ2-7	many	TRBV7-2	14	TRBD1	TGTGCCAGCAGCTTAGCCCGACAGGGAAACGAGCAGTACTTC	CASSLARQGNEQYF
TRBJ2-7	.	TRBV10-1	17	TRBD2	TGCGCCAGCCCGGGACTAGCGGGAGGCCTAAAACTCTACGAGCAGTACTTC	CASPGLAGGLKLYEQYF
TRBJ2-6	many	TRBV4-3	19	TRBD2	TGCGCCAGCAGCCCTTCACCCCTAGCGGCCAGCTCTGGGGCCAACGTCCTGACTTTC	CASSPSPLAASSGANVLTF
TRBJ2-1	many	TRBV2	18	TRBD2	TGTGCCAGCAGCCCATTGGCTAGCGGGGTTAGCTCCTACAATGAGCAGTTCTTC	CASSPLASGVSSYNEQFF
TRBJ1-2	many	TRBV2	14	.	TGTGCCAGCAGTGAACGGGGGGGACACTATGGCTACACCTTC	CASSERGGHYGYTF
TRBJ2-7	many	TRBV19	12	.	TGTGCCAGTCATGGGGCCGGATACGAGCAGTACTTC	CASHGAGYEQYF
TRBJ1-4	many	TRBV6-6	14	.	TGTGCCAGCAGCACGGACAGTGTTAATGAAAAACTGTTTTTT	CASSTDSVNEKLFF
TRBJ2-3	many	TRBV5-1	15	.	TGCGCCAGCAGCTTGGCCCTAGCGCCCACAGATACGCAGTATTTT	CASSLALAPTDTQYF
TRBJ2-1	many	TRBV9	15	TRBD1	TGTGCCAGCAGCCCTCGGACAGGGGCCTACAATGAGCAGTTCTTC	CASSPRTGAYNEQFF
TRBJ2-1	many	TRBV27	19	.	TGTGCCAGCAGTTTCAGGGATTACCCTCTACCGGCCTCCTACAATGAGCAGTTCTTC	CASSFRDYPLPASYNEQFF
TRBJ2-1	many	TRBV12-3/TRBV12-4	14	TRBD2	TGTGCCAGCAGTTTTGCGGGAGTCAGGAATGAGCAGTTCTTC	CASSFAGVRNEQFF
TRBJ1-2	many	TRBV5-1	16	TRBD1	TGCGCCAGCAGCTTCGGCAGGGGGCGACTCCACTATGGCTACACCTTC	CASSFGRGRLHYGYTF
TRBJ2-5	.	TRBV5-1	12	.	TGCGCCAGCAGCTCGGTTCGAGAGACCCAGTACTTC	CASSSVRETQYF
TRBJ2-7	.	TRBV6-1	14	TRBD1	TGTGCCACCATAGGAGGGACAGGGTTGAACGAGCAGTACTTC	CATIGGTGLNEQYF
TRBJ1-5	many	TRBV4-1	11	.	TGCACCAGCAGCCCCTATCAGCCCCAGCATTTT	CTSSPYQPQHF
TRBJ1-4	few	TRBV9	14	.	TGTGCCAGCAGCGCCACCGCAACTAATGAAAAACTGCTTTTT	CASSATATNEKLLF
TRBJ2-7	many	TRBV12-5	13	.	TGTGCTAGTGGTGCCCCCGACAGCCGCGAGCAGTACTTC	CASGAPDSREQYF
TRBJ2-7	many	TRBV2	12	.	TGTGCCAGCAGACTAGCAGTCTACGAGCAGTACTTC	CASRLAVYEQYF
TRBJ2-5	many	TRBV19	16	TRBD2	TGTGCCAGTAGTCTGACTAGCGGGGATTTCGGAGAGACCCAGTACTTC	CASSLTSGDFGETQYF
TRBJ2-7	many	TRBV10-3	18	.	TGTGCCATCAGTGATCCCCTAGCATCATATGTTAAATCCTACGAGCAGTACTTC	CAISDPLASYVKSYEQYF
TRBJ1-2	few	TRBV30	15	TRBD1	TGTGCCTGGAGCCGATCGGGGACAGCCCCTTTCGGCTACACCTTC	CAWSRSGTAPFGYTF
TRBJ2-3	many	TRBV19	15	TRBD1	TGTGCCAGTAGTACGGCAGGGGGAGCGACAGATACGCAGTATTTT	CASSTAGGATDTQYF
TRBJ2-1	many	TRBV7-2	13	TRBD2	TGTGCCAGCAGCTTATCACTAGCGGGAGAGCAGTTCTTC	CASSLSLAGEQFF
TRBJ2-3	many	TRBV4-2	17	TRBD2	TGTGCCAGCAGCCAGGGGGGACTAGCCAGGAGTTGGGATACGCAGTATTTT	CASSQGGLARSWDTQYF
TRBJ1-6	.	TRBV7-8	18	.	TGTGCCAGCAGCTTAGCGCGGATAACGGGACAAAATAATTCACCCCTCCACTTT	CASSLARITGQNNSPLHF
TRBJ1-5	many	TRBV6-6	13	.	TGTGCCAGCAGTTACGAGGGGTATCAGCCCCAGCATTTT	CASSYEGYQPQHF
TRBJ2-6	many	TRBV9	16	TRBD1	TGTGCCAGCAGCGTAGGACAGGGGAGCGGGGCCAACGTCCTGACTTTC	CASSVGQGSGANVLTF
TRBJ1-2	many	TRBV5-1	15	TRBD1	TGCGCCAGCAGCTACTCCGGGACAGGGGGCTATGGCTACACCTTC	CASSYSGTGGYGYTF
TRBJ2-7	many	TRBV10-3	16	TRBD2	TGTGCCATCAGTGATGGGAGCGGGGGGACAACCTACGAGCAGTACTTC	CAISDGSGGTTYEQYF
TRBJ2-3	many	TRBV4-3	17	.	TGCGCCAGCAGCCAAGAAGTAAGCGGAGTTTCCACAGATACGCAGTATTTT	CASSQEVSGVSTDTQYF
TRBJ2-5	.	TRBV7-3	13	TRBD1	TGTGCCAGCAGCGCGGACAGGGGAGAGACCCAGTACTTC	CASSADRGETQYF
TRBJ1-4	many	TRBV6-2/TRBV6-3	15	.	TGTGCCAGCAGTTACCCCTCAACACAGGGAGGCAAACTGTTTTTT	CASSYPSTQGGKLFF
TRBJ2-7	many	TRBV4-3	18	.	TGCGCCAGCAGCCAAGAGGTCGGCTCTGGACTCCAGACCTACGAGCAGTACTTC	CASSQEVGSGLQTYEQYF
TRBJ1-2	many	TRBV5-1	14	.	TGCGCCAGCGCCGGCCGTAGGGTGGACTATGGCTACACCTTC	CASAGRRVDYGYTF
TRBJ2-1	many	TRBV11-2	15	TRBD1	TGTGCCAGCAGCTTCAGGCAGGGGGCGAAAGAAGCGCAGTTCTTC	CASSFRQGAKEAQFF
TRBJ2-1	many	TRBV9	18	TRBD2	TGTGCCAGCAGCGTCGTAGCGGGAGGGCCCTCCTTTACAAATGAGCAGTTCTTC	CASSVVAGGPSFTNEQFF
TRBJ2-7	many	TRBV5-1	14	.	TGCGCCAGCAGTCTCCAGGCCGTTGGAAACGAGCAGTACTTC	CASSLQAVGNEQYF
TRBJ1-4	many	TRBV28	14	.	TGTGCCAGCAGTTTCGTTCAGACAGGTCGGAAACTGTTTTTT	CASSFVQTGRKLFF
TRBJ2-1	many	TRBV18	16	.	TGTGCCAGCTCAGAATATCCAAGCCTCTCCTACAATGAGCAGTTCTTC	CASSEYPSLSYNEQFF
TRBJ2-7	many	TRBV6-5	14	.	TGTGCCAGCAGTTACTCAGAGGTACCCAACGAGCAGTACTTC	CASSYSEVPNEQYF
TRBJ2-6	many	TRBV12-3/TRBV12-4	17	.	TGTGCCAGCAGCCTTAAAACAGGGATCGCTGGGGCCAACGTCCTGACTTTC	CASSLKTGIAGANVLTF
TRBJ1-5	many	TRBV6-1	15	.	TGTGCCAGCAGTACCCAGGAAGGTATCAATCAGCCCCAGCATTTT	CASSTQEGINQPQHF
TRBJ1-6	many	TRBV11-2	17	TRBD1	TGTGCCAGCAGCTTAGATGCACAGGGGGCTGGTAATTCACCCCTCCACTTT	CASSLDAQGAGNSPLHF
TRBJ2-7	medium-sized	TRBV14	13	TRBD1	TGTGCCAGCAGCCAGGTCACAGGGGGGGAGCAGTACTTC	CASSQVTGGEQYF